The 23 T cell receptor beta chains in this list originate from one sample, sequenced in a study of cytomegalovirus exposure and HLA in healthy donors. Profiling relied on immunoSEQ multiplex PCR, and the TCRdb table lists in-frame clones only, not all of them. This repertoire shows approximately 300,000 clones, roughly 87% found once; its top ten account for more than 0.9%. Sequencing used PBMCs. Receptors originate from a woman aged 30 to 39 in good health and CMV-seropositive.

In its sample, this clone was seen a few times. This chain uses TRBV9 with TRBJ1-3; D perhaps matches TRBD1 (5 bases). Germline V gene lookup returns CDR1 SGDLS and CDR2 YYNGEE. The ends were cut back, 0 bases at V and 0 bases at J, with 7 bases in the middle. The CDR3 covers 15 residues. DNA for the CDR3: TGTGCCAGCAGCGTAGGGGGGTACTCTGGAAACACCATATATTTT. It specifies CASSVGGYSGNTIYF.

The sample holds one count of this clone. The rearrangement uses TRBV29-1 and TRBJ1-4; the match to TRBD1 covers 7 bases. The junction had 11 bases not matched to a gene; V was cut back by 6 bases and J by 4 bases. Germline loops: CDR1 SQVTM, CDR2 ANQGSEA. CDR3 length: 15 amino acids. CDR3 DNA: TGCAGCGTCTCCTTTCACGGGGACAGTAATGAAAAACTGTTTTTT. It encodes CSVSFHGDSNEKLFF.

The chain joins TRBV29-1 to TRBJ2-7; 10 bases line up with TRBD2. Germline CDR1 reads SQVTM; CDR2 reads ANQGSEA. The CDR3 sequence is 13 residues long. V was pared by 4 bases and J by 5 bases, with 5 bases of the junction left unmatched. In DNA form, the CDR3 reads TGCAGCGTTGCTAGCGGGAGTATACACGAGCAGTACTTC. It encodes CSVASGSIHEQYF.

The rearrangement uses TRBV30 and TRBJ1-5; perhaps TRBD1 as D (6 bases). Trimming removed 3 bases at V and 5 bases at J, with 14 bases between. Germline V gene sequence: CDR1 GTSNPN, CDR2 SVGIG (reference sequence). The CDR3 has 14 amino acids. DNA of the CDR3: TGTGCCTGGAGGGAAAACAGGGACGATCAGCCCCAGCATTTT. Encoded protein: CAWRENRDDQPQHF.

This clone was observed a single time. This sequence joins TRBV2 and TRBJ2-1; D remains ambiguous. V was trimmed by 7 bases and J by 2 bases, leaving 18 bases between them. Per germline, CDR1 SNHLY and CDR2 FYNNEI. There are 16 residues in the CDR3. CDR3: CASIEVIQVPYNEQFF. For the CDR3, the DNA is TGTGCCAGCATCGAAGTTATCCAAGTCCCCTACAATGAGCAGTTCTTC.

This clone is a singleton in its sample. This rearrangement joins TRBV30 to TRBJ2-6; 9 nucleotides agree with TRBD1. Trimming at V came to 3 bases and at J to 0 bases, leaving 12 bases not matched to a gene. CDR3 length equals 19 residues. Looked up from germline, CDR1 is GTSNPN and CDR2 is SVGIG (reference sequence). CDR3 nucleotide sequence: TGTGCCTGGAGCCTATGGACAGGGGAGTCCCTCTCTGGGGCCAACGTCCTGACTTTC. Translating gives CAWSLWTGESLSGANVLTF.

This sequence joins TRBV7-9 and TRBJ2-7, with a tentative D call TRBD1 (5 bases). V was trimmed by 2 bases and J by 3 bases, leaving 11 bases between them. CDR3 size: 14 residues. The germline gives CDR1 SEHNR, CDR2 FQNEAQ (reference sequence). CDR3 protein: CASSLPGNYYEQYF. The CDR3 bases are TGTGCCAGCAGCTTACCAGGGAATTACTACGAGCAGTACTTC.

V usage is TRBV7-2 and J usage is TRBJ2-3; D not resolved. V was shortened by 1 base and J by 0 bases, with 8 bases between the two germline ends. This CDR3 has 15 amino acids. The V gene's germline CDR1 is SGHTA and CDR2 FQGNSA. The CDR3 loop is CASSLDLGSTDTQYF. The CDR3 nucleotides are TGTGCCAGCAGCTTAGACCTTGGTAGCACAGATACGCAGTATTTT.

The chain recombines TRBV10-3 with TRBJ2-7; 8 nucleotides align to TRBD1. Germline CDR1 and CDR2: ENHRY and SYGVKD. The V and J ends lost 2 bases and 5 bases, in that order; junction bases with no gene match: 8. CDR3 length: 15 residues. CDR3: CAISESQGAFHEQYF. DNA of the CDR3: TGTGCCATCAGTGAGAGCCAGGGGGCGTTCCACGAGCAGTACTTC.

The chain joins TRBV6-5 to TRBJ2-1; TRBD2 is a possible D gene (6 bases). V lost 4 bases and J 1 base, leaving 14 bases between the germline ends. CDR1 MNHEY and CDR2 SVGAGI come from the germline V gene. This CDR3 region has 16 residues. CDR3 region: CASSLLSSGSYNEQFF. The CDR3 region has the DNA TGTGCCAGCAGTTTACTCTCGAGCGGGTCCTACAATGAGCAGTTCTTC.

J is TRBJ2-1 and V is TRBV6-6, with D possibly being TRBD2 (5 bases). This CDR3 region has 14 residues. V lost 2 bases and J 8 bases, leaving 13 bases between the germline ends. Germline lookup yields CDR1 MNHNY and CDR2 SVGAGI (reference sequence). The CDR3: CASSYGSDLDEQFF. The CDR3 DNA reads TGTGCCAGCAGTTACGGGAGTGATCTCGATGAGCAGTTCTTC.

Turning to this clone: Other DNA variants within this sample encode the same CDR3. The V and J genes are TRBV6-1 and TRBJ2-7; D is possibly TRBD1 (6 bases). The V end was cut by 5 bases, the J end by 4 bases, with 6 bases between. This CDR3 comprises 11 residues. Germline CDR1 is MNHNS and CDR2 is SASEGT. DNA for the CDR3: TGTGCCAGCAGTAGGGGGTACGAGCAGTACTTC. Its protein is CASSRGYEQYF.

The V call is TRBV27, the J call TRBJ1-5; tentatively, D is TRBD1 (5 bases). V dropped 3 bases and J dropped 0 bases, with 12 bases sitting between them. The germline V gene has CDR1 MNHEY and CDR2 SMNVEV (reference sequence). This CDR3 comprises 16 residues. The CDR3 loop is CASSLGGGNSNQPQHF. As DNA, the CDR3 is TGTGCCAGCAGTTTGGGGGGTGGTAATAGCAATCAGCCCCAGCATTTT.

The rearrangement links TRBV15 to TRBJ1-5; TRBD1 is a possible D gene (5 bases). The CDR3 consists of 15 residues. V was cut by 0 bases and J by 0 bases, with 6 bases left in between. CDR1 and CDR2 from the germline V gene are LNHNV and YYDKDF (reference sequence). The CDR3 bases are TGTGCCACCAGCAGAGACGGGGCTAGCAATCAGCCCCAGCATTTT. Translated, it gives CATSRDGASNQPQHF.

The V gene is TRBV27, the J gene TRBJ2-1; 10 bases align to TRBD2. Trimming took 3 bases from V and 10 from J; bases not matched to a gene: 6. CDR1 MNHEY and CDR2 SMNVEV come from the germline V gene (reference sequence). CDR3 size: 14 residues. The CDR3 region is CASSFSGGAWEQFF. Here the CDR3 DNA reads TGTGCCAGCAGTTTCAGCGGGGGGGCTTGGGAGCAGTTCTTC.

This chain uses TRBV6-5 with TRBJ2-5; D is unresolved. Germline assignment: CDR1 MNHEY and CDR2 SVGAGI. The CDR3 extends over 14 amino acids. The V and J ends lost 5 bases and 1 base respectively, with 11 bases between them. This CDR3 is CASSGRAPQETQYF. CDR3 bases: TGTGCCAGCAGTGGCCGGGCCCCCCAAGAGACCCAGTACTTC.

Regarding this clone: Other DNA sequences in this specimen translate into the identical CDR3. V usage is TRBV7-7 and J usage is TRBJ2-7, with 8 positions matching TRBD1. Germline assignment: CDR1 SSHAT and CDR2 FNYEAQ (reference sequence). The CDR3 loop spans 13 amino acids. The V and J ends lost 5 bases and 3 bases, in that order; junction bases with no gene match: 3. Here the CDR3 DNA reads TGTGCCAGCAGCACCGGACAGGGCTACGAGCAGTACTTC. Protein product: CASSTGQGYEQYF.

V usage is TRBV18 and J usage is TRBJ2-1; 8 bases are shared with TRBD1. With 6 bases clipped from V and 5 bases from J, the junction kept 6 bases outside the gene matches. This CDR3 is built from 14 residues. CDR1 and CDR2 from the germline V gene are KGHSH and LQKENI. As DNA, the CDR3 is TGTGCCAGCTCGCGGACAGGGATCCACAATGAGCAGTTCTTC. This codes for CASSRTGIHNEQFF.

This clone is a singleton in its sample. DNA of the CDR3: TGTGCCAGCAGCGTAGCGGGGCGGGGGGACAATGAGCAGTTCTTC. Translation gives CASSVAGRGDNEQFF. V and J are TRBV9 and TRBJ2-1, with TRBD2 matching 8 bases. Germline values: CDR1 SGDLS, CDR2 YYNGEE. V lost 0 bases to trimming and J lost 5 bases; unmatched junction nucleotides: 4. CDR3 length equals 15 residues.

This clone occurred a few times. V usage is TRBV7-2 and J usage is TRBJ1-4; 11 nucleotides align to TRBD1. Germline CDR1 is SGHTA and CDR2 is FQGNSA. This CDR3 has 14 amino acids. The V and J ends lost 5 bases and 6 bases, in that order; junction bases with no gene match: 2. The CDR3 spells CASSQDRGHEKLFF. DNA of the CDR3: TGTGCCAGCAGCCAGGACAGGGGGCATGAAAAACTGTTTTTT.

This clone was detected once. The chain combines TRBV5-1 with TRBJ2-1; no definite D call. Germline values: CDR1 SGHRS, CDR2 YFSETQ. V lost 0 bases and J lost 4, with 5 bases in between. This CDR3 region has 13 residues. This chain's CDR3 is CASSLGPYNEQFF. In nucleotides, the CDR3 is TGCGCCAGCAGCTTGGGACCTTACAATGAGCAGTTCTTC.

CDR3 in amino acids: CASSTGTSADTQYF. In DNA form, the CDR3 reads TGTGCCAGCAGCACCGGGACTAGCGCAGATACGCAGTATTTT. V usage is TRBV5-4 and J usage is TRBJ2-3; 10 positions match TRBD2. Trimming at V came to 4 bases and at J to 4 bases, leaving 3 bases not matched to a gene. Germline V gene data show CDR1 as SGHNT and CDR2 as YYREEE (reference sequence). The length of the CDR3 is 14 residues.

J is TRBJ1-2 and V is TRBV15; D is possibly TRBD1 (5 bases). V shed 2 bases and J shed 4 bases, with 11 bases lying between them. Germline-derived CDR1 and CDR2 are LNHNV and YYDKDF (reference sequence). The CDR3 has 14 amino acids. This CDR3 is CATSRPGGGYGYTF. The CDR3 nucleotides read TGTGCCACCAGCAGACCCGGGGGGGGCTATGGCTACACCTTC.